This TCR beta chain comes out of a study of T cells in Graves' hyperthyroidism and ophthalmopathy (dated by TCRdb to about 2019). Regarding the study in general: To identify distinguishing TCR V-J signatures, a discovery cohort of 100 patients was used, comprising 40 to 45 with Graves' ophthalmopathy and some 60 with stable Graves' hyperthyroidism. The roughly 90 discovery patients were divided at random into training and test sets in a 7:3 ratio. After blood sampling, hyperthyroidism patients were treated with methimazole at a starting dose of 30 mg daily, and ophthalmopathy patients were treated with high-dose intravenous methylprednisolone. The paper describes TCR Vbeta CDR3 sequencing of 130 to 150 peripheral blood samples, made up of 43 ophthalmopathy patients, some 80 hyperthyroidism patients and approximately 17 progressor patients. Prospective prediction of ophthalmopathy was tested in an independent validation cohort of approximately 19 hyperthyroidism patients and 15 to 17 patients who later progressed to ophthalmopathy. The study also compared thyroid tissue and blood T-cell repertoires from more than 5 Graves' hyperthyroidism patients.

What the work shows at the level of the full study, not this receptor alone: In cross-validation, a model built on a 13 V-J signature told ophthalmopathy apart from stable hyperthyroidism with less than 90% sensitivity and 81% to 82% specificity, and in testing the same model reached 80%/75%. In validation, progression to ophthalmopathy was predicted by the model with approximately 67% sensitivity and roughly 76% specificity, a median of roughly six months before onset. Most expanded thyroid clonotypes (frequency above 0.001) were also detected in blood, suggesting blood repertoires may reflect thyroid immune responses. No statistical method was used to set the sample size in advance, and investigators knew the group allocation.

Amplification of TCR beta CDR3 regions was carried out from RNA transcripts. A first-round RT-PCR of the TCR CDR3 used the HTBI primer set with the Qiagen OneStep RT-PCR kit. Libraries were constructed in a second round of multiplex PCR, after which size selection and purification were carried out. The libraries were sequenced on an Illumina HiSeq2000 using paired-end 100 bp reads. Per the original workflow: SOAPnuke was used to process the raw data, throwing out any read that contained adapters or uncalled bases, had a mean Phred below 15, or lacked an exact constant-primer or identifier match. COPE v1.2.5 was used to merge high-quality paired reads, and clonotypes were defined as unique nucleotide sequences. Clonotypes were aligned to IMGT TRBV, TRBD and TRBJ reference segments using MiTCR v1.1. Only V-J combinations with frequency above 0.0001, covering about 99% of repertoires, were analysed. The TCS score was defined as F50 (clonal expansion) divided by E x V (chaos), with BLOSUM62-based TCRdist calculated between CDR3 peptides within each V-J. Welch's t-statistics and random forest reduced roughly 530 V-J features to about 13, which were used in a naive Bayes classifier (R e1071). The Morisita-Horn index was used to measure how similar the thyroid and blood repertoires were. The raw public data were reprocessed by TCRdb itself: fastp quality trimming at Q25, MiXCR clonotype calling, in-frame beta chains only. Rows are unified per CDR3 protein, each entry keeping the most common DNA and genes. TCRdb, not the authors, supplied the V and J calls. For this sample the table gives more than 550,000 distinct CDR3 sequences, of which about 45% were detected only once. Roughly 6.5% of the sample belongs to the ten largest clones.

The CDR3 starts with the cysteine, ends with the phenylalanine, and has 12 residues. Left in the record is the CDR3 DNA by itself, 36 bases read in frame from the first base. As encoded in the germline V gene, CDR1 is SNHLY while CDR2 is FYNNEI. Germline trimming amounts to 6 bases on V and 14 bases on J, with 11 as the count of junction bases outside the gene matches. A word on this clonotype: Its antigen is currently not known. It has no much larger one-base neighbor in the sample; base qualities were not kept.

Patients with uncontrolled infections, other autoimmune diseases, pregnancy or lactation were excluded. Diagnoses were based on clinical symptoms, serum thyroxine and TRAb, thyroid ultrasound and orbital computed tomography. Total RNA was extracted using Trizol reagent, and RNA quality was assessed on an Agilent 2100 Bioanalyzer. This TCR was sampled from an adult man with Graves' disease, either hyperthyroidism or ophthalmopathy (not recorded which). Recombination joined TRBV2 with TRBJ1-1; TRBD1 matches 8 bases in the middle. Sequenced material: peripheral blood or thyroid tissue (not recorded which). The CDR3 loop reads CASSVTGGPEFF. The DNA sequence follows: TGTGCCAGCAGCGTAACAGGGGGTCCAGAGTTCTTT.